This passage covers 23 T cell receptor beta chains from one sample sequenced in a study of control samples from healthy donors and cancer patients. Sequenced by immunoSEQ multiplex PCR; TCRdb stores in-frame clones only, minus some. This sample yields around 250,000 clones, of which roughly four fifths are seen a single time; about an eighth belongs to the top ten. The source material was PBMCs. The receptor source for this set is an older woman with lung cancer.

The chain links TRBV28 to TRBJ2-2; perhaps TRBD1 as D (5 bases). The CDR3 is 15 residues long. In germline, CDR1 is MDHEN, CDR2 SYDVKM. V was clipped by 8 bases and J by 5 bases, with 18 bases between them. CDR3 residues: CASGRAGSWTGELFF. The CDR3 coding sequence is TGTGCCAGCGGACGGGCAGGGTCATGGACCGGGGAGCTGTTTTTT.

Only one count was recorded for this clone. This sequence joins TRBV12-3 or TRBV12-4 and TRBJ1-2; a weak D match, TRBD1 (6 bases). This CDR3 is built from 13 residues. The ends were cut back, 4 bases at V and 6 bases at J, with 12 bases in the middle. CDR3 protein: CASSSPPGDGYTF. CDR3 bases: TGTGCCAGCAGTTCCCCCCCAGGGGATGGCTACACCTTC.

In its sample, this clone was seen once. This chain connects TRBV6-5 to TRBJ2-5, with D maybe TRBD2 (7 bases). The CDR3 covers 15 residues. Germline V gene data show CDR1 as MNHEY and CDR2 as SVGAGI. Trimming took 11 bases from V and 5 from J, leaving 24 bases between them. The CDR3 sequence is CAAARGAGKWETQYF. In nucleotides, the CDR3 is TGTGCCGCCGCCCGGGGGGCGGGAAAATGGGAGACCCAGTACTTC.

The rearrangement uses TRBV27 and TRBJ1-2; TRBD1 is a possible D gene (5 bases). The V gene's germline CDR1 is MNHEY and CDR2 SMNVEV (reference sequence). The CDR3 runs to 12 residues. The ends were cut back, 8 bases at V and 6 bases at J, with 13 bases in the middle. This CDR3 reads CASRGWEDGYTF. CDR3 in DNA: TGTGCCAGCCGGGGGTGGGAGGATGGCTACACCTTC.

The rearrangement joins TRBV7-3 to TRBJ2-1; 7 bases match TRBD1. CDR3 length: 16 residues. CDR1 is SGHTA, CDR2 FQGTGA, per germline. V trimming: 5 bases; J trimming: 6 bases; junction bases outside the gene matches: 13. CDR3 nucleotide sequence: TGTGCCAGCAGCGACCCACAGGGGCCAAGGAGCAATGAGCAGTTCTTC. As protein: CASSDPQGPRSNEQFF.

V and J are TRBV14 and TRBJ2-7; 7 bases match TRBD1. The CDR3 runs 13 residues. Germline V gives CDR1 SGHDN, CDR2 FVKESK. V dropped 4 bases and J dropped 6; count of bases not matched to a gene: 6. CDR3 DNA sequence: TGTGCCAGCAGCCCTCAGGGGGTGGGCGAGCAGTACTTC. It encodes CASSPQGVGEQYF.

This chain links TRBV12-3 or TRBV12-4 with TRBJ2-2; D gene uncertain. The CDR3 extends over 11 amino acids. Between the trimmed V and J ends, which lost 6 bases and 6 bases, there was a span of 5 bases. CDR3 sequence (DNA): TGTGCCAGCAGCGTCCCCGGGGAGCTGTTTTTT. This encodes CASSVPGELFF.

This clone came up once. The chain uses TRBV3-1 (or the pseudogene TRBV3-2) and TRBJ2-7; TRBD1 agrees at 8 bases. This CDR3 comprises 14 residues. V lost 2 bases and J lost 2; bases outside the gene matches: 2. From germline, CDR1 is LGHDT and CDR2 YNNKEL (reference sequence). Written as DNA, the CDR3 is TGTGCCAGCAGCCAATGGGACAGGCCCTACGAGCAGTACTTC. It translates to CASSQWDRPYEQYF.

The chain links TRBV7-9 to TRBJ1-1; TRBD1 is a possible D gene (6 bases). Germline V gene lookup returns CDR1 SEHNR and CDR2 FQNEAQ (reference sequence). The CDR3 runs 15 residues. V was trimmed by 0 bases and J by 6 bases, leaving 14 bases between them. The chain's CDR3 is CASSLAGTGSAEAFF. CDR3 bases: TGTGCCAGCAGCTTAGCGGGAACAGGGTCGGCTGAAGCTTTCTTT.

In nucleotides, the CDR3 is TGTGCCAGTTCATTATCCGGGACTAGCGGAAACAATGAGCAGTTCTTC. Protein product: CASSLSGTSGNNEQFF. V and J are TRBV19 and TRBJ2-1; 11 bases agree with TRBD2. The CDR3 has 16 residues. Germline CDR1 is LNHDA and CDR2 is SQIVND (reference sequence). Germline trimming cut 8 bases from V and 5 bases from J; bases unmatched to any gene: 11.

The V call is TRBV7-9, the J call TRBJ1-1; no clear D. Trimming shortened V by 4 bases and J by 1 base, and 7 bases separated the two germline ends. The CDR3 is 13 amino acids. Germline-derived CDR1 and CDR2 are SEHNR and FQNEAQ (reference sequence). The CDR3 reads CASSSTRNTEAFF. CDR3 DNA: TGTGCCAGCAGCTCGACACGGAACACTGAAGCTTTCTTT.

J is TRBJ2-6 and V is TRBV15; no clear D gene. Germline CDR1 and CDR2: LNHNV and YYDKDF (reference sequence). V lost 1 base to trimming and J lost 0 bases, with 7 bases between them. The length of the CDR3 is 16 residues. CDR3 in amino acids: CATSRGLLSGANVLTF. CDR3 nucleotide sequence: TGTGCCACCAGCAGAGGGCTCCTCTCTGGGGCCAACGTCCTGACTTTC. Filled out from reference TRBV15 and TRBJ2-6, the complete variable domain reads DAMVIQNPRYQVTQFGKPVTLSCSQTLNHNVMYWYQQKSSQAPKLLFHYYDKDFNNEADTPDNFQSRRPNTSFCFLDIRSPGLGDTAMYLCATSRGLLSGANVLTFGAGSRLTVL.

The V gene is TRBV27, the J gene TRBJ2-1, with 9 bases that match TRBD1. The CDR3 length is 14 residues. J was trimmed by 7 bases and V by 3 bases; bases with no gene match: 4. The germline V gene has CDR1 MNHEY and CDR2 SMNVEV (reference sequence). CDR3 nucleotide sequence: TGTGCCAGCAGTTTTTGGGACAGGGTGAATGAGCAGTTCTTC. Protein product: CASSFWDRVNEQFF.

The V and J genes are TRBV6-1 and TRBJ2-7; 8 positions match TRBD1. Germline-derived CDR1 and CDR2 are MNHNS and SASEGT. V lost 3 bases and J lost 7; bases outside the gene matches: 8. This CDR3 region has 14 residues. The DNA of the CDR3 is TGTGCCAGCAGTGAGGCAGGGAGGACAGGGGAGCAGTACTTC. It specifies CASSEAGRTGEQYF.

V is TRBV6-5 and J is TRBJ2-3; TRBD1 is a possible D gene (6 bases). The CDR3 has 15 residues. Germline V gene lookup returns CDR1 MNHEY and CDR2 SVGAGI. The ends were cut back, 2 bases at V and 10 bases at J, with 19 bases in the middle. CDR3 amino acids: CASSYTSDSAEAQYF. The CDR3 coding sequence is TGTGCCAGCAGTTACACTTCGGACAGCGCGGAGGCGCAGTATTTT.

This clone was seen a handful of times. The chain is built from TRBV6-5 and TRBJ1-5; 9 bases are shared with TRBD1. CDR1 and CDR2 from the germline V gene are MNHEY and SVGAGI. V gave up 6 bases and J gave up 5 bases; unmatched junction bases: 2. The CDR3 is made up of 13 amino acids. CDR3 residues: CASSWDRDQPQHF. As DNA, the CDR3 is TGTGCCAGCAGCTGGGACAGGGATCAGCCCCAGCATTTT.

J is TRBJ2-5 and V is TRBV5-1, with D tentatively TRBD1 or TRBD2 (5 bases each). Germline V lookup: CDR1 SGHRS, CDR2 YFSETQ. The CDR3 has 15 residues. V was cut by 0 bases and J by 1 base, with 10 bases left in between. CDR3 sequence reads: CASSLDTGPQETQYF. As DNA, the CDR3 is TGCGCCAGCAGCTTGGATACGGGACCCCAAGAGACCCAGTACTTC.

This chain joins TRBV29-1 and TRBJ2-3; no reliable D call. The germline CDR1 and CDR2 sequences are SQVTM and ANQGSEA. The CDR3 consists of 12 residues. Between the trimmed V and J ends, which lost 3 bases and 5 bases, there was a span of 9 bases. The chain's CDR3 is CSVDPGEDTQYF. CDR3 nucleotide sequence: TGCAGCGTTGACCCCGGTGAAGATACGCAGTATTTT.

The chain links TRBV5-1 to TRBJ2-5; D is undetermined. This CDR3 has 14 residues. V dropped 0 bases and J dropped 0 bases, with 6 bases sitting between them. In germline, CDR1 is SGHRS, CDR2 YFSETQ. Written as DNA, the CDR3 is TGCGCCAGCAGCTTGGCACCAGACCAAGAGACCCAGTACTTC. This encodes CASSLAPDQETQYF.

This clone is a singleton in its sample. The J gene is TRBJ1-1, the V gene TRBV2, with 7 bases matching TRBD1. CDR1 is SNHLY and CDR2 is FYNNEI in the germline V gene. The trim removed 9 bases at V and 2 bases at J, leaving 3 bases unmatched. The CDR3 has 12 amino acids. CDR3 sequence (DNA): TGTGCCAGAAGACAGGGAAACACTGAAGCTTTCTTT. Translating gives CARRQGNTEAFF.

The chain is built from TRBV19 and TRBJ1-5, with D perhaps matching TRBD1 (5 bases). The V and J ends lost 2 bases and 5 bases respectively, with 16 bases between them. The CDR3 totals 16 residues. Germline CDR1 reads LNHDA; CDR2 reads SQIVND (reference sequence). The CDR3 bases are TGTGCCAGTAGTATAACCCGAGGGGCGAAGGATCAGCCCCAGCATTTT. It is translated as CASSITRGAKDQPQHF. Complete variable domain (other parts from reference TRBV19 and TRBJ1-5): DGGITQSPKYLFRKEGQNVTLSCEQNLNHDAMYWYRQDPGQGLRLIYYSQIVNDFQKGDIAEGYSVSREKKESFPLTVTSAQKNPTAFYLCASSITRGAKDQPQHFGDGTRLSIL.

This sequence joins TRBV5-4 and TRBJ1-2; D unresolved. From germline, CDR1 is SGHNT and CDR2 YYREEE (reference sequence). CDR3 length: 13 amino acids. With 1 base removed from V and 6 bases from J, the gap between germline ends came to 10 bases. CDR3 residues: CASSLMGSDGYTF. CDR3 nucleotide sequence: TGTGCCAGCAGCTTGATGGGATCCGATGGCTACACCTTC.

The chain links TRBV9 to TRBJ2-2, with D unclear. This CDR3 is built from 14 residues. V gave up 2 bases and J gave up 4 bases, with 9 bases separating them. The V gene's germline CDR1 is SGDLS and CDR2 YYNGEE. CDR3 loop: CASSVYSSTGELFF. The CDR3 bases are TGTGCCAGCAGCGTCTACTCGAGCACCGGGGAGCTGTTTTTT.